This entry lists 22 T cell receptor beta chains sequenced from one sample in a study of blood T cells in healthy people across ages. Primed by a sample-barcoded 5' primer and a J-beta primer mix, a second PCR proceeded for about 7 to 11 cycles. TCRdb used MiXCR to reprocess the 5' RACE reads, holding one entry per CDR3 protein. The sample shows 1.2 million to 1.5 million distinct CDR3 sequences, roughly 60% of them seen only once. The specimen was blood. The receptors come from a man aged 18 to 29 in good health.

The CDR3 coding sequence is TGTGCCAGCAGCTTAGAGGGACTAGCGGGACTCACAGATACGCAGTATTTT. Its translation: CASSLEGLAGLTDTQYF. V gene TRBV7-2 combines with J gene TRBJ2-3; TRBD2 agrees at 13 bases. The ends lost 1 base at V and 2 bases at J; junction bases unmatched: 3. Germline V gives CDR1 SGHTA, CDR2 FQGNSA. The CDR3 length is 17 residues. The variable domain in full, completed from reference TRBV7-2 and TRBJ2-3, reads GAGVSQSPSNKVTEKGKDVELRCDPISGHTALYWYRQSLGQGLEFLIYFQGNSAPDKSGLPSDRFSAERTGGSVSTLTIQRTQQEDSAVYLCASSLEGLAGLTDTQYFGPGTRLTVL.

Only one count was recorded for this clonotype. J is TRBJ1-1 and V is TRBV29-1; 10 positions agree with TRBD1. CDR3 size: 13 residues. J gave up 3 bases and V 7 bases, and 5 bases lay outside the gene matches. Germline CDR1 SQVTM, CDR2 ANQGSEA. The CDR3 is CSAGTGVDTEAFF. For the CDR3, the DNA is TGCAGCGCCGGGACAGGGGTTGACACTGAAGCTTTCTTT. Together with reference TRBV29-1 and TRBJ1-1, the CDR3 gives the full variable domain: SAVISQKPSRDICQRGTSLTIQCQVDSQVTMMFWYRQQPGQSLTLIATANQGSEATYESGFVIDKFPISRPNLTFSTLTVSNMSPEDSSIYLCSAGTGVDTEAFFGQGTRLTVV.

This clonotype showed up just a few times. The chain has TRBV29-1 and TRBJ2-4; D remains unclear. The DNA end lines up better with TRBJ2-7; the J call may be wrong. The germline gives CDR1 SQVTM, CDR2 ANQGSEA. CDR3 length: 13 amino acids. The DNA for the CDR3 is TGCAGCGTTACAGTAGTCACAAAGAACGAGCAGTACTTC. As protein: CSVTVVTKNEQYF.

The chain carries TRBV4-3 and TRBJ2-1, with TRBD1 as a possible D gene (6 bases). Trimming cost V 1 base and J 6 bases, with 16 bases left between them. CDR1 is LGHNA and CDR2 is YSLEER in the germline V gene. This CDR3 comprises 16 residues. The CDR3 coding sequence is TGCGCCAGCAGCCAAGTTTGGGCCATAGGGGGCAATGAGCAGTTCTTC. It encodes CASSQVWAIGGNEQFF.

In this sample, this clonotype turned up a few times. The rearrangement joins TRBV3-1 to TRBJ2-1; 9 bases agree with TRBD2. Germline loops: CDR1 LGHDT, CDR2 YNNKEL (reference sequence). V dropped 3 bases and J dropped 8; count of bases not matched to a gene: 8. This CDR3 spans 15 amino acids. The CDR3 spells CASSQGGRGLDEQFF. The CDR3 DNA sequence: TGTGCCAGCAGCCAGGGCGGGAGGGGGTTGGATGAGCAGTTCTTC.

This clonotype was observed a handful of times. The CDR3 nucleotides read TGTGCCAGCAGCTCCACAGGAGGAGAGGCGGAAAAACTGTTTTTT. Translated, it gives CASSSTGGEAEKLFF. This chain connects TRBV5-5 to TRBJ1-4, with D tentatively TRBD1 (5 bases). Trimming pared 3 bases from V and 8 bases from J, leaving 17 bases between. Germline values: CDR1 SGHKS, CDR2 YYEKEE (reference sequence). The CDR3 has 15 residues.

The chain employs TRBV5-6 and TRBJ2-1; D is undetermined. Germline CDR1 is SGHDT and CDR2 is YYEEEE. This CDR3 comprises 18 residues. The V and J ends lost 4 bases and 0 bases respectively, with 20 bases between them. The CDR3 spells CASSHIWESTSSYNEQFF. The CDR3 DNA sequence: TGTGCCAGCAGCCATATATGGGAATCGACGTCCTCCTACAATGAGCAGTTCTTC.

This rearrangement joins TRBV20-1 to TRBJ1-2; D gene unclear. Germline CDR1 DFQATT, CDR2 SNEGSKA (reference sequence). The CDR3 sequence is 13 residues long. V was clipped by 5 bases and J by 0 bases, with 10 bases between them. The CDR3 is CSAAQTANYGYTF. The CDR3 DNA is TGCAGTGCTGCTCAGACGGCTAACTATGGCTACACCTTC.

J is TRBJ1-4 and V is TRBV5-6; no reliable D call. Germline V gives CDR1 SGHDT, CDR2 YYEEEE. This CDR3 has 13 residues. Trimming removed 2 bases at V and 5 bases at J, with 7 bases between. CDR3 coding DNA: TGTGCCAGCAGCTTAGACCGAAATGAAAAACTGTTTTTT. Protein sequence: CASSLDRNEKLFF.

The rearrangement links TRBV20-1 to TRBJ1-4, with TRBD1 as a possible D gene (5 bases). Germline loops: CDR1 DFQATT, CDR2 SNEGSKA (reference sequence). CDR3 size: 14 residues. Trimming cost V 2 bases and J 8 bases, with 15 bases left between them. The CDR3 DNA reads TGCAGTGCTAGATTACCGGGACCGAGGGAAAAACTGTTTTTT. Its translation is CSARLPGPREKLFF.

The CDR3 region is CASSGRGANYGYTF. Written as DNA, the CDR3 is TGTGCCAGCAGCGGACGGGGAGCTAACTATGGCTACACCTTC. The chain recombines TRBV7-2 with TRBJ1-2; D remains unclear. V was trimmed by 5 bases and J by 0 bases, leaving 10 bases between them. The CDR3 covers 14 residues. The germline CDR1 and CDR2 sequences are SGHTA and FQGNSA.

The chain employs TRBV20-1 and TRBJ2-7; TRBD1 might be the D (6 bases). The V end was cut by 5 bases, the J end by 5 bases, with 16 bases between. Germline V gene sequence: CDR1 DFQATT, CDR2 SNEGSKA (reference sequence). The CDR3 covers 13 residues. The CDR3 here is CSAGETGRHEQYF. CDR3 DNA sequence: TGCAGTGCTGGGGAAACAGGGAGACACGAGCAGTACTTC.

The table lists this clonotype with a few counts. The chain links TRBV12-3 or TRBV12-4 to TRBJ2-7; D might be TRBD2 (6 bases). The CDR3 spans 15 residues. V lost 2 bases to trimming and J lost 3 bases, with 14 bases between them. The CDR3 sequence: CASSLLGGEGYEQYF. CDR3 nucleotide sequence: TGTGCCAGCAGTTTATTGGGGGGAGAGGGCTACGAGCAGTACTTC.

CDR3: CSARVPGQGRGETQYF. In nucleotides, the CDR3 is TGCAGTGCTAGAGTCCCGGGACAGGGGAGGGGAGAGACCCAGTACTTC. This chain links TRBV20-1 with TRBJ2-7; 10 bases fit TRBD1. The last part of the DNA fits TRBJ2-5 better; the J call may be wrong. The CDR3 length is 16 residues. The germline V gene has CDR1 DFQATT and CDR2 SNEGSKA (reference sequence).

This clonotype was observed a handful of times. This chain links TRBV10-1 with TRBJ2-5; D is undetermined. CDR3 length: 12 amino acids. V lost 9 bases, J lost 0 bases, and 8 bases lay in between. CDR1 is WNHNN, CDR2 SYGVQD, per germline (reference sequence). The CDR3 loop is CAREQDQETQYF. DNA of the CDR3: TGCGCCAGAGAGCAGGACCAAGAGACCCAGTACTTC.

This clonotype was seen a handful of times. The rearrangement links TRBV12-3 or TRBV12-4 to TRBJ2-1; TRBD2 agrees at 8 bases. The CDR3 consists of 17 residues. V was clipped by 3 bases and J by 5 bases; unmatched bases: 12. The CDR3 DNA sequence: TGTGCCAGCAGTTTCCGGACTAGCACTAGGTTACACAATGAGCAGTTCTTC. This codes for CASSFRTSTRLHNEQFF.

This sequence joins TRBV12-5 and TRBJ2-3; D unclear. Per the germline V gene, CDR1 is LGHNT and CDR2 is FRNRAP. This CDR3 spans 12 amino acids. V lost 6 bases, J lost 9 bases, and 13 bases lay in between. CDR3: CASGSAGRTQYF. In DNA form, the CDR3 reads TGTGCTAGTGGGTCCGCTGGGCGCACGCAGTATTTT.

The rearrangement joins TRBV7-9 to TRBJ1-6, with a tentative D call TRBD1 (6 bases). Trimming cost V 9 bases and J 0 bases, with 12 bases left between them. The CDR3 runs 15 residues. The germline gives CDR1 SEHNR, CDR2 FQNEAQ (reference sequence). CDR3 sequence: CASSGVGSYNSPLHF. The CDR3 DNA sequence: TGTGCCAGTTCAGGGGTCGGCTCCTATAATTCACCCCTCCACTTT.

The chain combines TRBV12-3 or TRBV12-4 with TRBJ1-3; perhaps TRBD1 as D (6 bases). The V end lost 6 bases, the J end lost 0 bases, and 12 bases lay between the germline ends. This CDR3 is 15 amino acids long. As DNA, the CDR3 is TGTGCCAGCAGACAAGACAGGTCCTCTGGAAACACCATATATTTT. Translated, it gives CASRQDRSSGNTIYF.

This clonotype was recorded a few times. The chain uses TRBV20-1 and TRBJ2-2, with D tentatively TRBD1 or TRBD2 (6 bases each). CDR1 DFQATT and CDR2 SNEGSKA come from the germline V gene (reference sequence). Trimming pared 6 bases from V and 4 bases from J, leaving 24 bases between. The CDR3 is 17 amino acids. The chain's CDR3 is CSAAPGALGVFTGELFF. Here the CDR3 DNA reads TGCAGTGCCGCGCCGGGGGCGTTAGGGGTATTCACCGGGGAGCTGTTTTTT.

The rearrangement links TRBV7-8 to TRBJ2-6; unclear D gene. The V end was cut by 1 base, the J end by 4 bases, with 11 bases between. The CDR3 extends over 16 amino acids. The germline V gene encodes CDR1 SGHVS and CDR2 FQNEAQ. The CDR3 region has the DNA TGTGCCAGCAGCTTAGTCATGATTGCAGGGGCCAACGTCCTGACTTTC. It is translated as CASSLVMIAGANVLTF.

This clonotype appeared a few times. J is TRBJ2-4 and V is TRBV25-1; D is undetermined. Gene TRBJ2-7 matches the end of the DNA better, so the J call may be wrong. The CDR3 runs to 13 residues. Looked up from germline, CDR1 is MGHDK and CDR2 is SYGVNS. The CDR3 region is CASSEGEPYEQYF. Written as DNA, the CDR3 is TGTGCCAGCAGTGAAGGGGAACCTTACGAGCAGTACTTC.